These 3 T cell receptor beta chains share one sample of origin, sequenced in a study of T cell responses to AZD1222 COVID-19 vaccine. TCRdb's copy holds only in-frame clones and misses some; the assay was immunoSEQ multiplex PCR. The sample shows approximately 46,000 clones, roughly 80% of them seen only once. Sequencing was performed on peripheral blood, taken on day 0 of AZD1222 vaccination. The receptors shown here come from an adult in good health.

This clone was counted a single time. V gene TRBV5-6 combines with J gene TRBJ2-5, with 11 bases lining up with TRBD2. After removal of 0 bases from V and 1 base from J, the junction contained 8 bases not matched to a gene. This CDR3 has 18 residues. Germline V gene lookup returns CDR1 SGHDT and CDR2 YYEEEE. The CDR3 reads CASSLVLAGVGVQETQYF. DNA for the CDR3: TGTGCCAGCAGCTTGGTACTAGCGGGAGTAGGTGTCCAAGAGACCCAGTACTTC.

The genes are TRBV4-1 and TRBJ2-5; 12 bases are a match to TRBD2. Germline CDR1 MGHRA, CDR2 YSYEKL. The CDR3 extends over 17 amino acids. Unmatched junction bases numbered 7, after V lost 1 base and J lost 4 bases. Written as DNA, the CDR3 is TGCGCCAGCAGCCAAGGAAGACGGACTAGCGGGACAGAGACCCAGTACTTC. It yields the protein CASSQGRRTSGTETQYF.

V is TRBV5-8 and J is TRBJ2-2, with TRBD1 matching 8 bases. Germline CDR1 reads SGHTS; CDR2 reads YDEGEE. The CDR3 length is 15 residues. Trimming cost V 0 bases and J 4 bases; bases outside gene matches: 2. The CDR3 DNA follows: TGTGCCAGCAGCTTGGACAGGGGGAGCACCGGGGAGCTGTTTTTT. It codes for CASSLDRGSTGELFF.